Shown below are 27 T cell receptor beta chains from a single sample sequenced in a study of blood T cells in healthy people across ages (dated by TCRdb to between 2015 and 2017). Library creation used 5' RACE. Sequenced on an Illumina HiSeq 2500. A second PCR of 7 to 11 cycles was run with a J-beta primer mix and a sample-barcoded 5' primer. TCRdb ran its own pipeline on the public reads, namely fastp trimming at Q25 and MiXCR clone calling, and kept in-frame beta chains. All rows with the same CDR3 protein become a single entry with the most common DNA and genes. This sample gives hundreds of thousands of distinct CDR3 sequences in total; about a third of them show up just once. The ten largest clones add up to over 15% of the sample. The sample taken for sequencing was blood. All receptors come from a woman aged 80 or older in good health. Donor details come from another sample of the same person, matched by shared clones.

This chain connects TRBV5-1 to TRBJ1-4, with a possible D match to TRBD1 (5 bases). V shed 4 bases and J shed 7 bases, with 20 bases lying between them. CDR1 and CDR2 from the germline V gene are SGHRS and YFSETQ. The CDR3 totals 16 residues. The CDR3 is CASSHSRQGGGEKLFF. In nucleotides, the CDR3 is TGCGCCAGCAGCCACTCTCGGCAGGGAGGCGGTGAAAAACTGTTTTTT.

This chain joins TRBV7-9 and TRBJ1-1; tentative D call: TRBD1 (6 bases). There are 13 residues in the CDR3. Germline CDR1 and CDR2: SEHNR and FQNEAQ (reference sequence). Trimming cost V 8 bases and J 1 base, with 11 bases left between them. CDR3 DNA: TGTGCCAGCCCCGGACAGCCGAACACTGAAGCTTTCTTT. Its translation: CASPGQPNTEAFF.

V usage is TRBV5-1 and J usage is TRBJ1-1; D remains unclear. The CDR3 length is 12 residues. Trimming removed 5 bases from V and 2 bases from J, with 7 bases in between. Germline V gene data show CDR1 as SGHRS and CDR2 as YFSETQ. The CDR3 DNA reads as TGCGCCAGCAGATGGGAAAACACTGAAGCTTTCTTT. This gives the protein CASRWENTEAFF.

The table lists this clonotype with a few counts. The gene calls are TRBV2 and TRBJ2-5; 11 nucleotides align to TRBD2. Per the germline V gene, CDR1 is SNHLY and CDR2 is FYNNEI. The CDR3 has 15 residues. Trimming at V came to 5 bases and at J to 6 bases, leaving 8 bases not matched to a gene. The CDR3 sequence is CASSIAGGPVKTQYF. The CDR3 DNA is TGTGCCAGCAGTATAGCGGGGGGGCCGGTGAAGACCCAGTACTTC.

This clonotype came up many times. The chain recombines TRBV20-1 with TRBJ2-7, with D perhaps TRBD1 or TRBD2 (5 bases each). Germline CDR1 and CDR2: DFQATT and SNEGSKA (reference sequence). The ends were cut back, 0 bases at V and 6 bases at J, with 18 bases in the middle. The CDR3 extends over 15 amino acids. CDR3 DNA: TGCAGTGCTAGAGATCGGGGCCTTAAACCCTCCGAGCAGTACTTC. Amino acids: CSARDRGLKPSEQYF.

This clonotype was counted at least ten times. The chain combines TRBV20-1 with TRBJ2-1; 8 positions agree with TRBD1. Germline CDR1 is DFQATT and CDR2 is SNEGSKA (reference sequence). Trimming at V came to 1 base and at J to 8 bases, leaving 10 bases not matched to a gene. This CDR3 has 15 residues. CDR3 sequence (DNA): TGCAGTGCTAGAGCCCCGTGGACAGGGCCCGATGAGCAGTTCTTC. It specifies CSARAPWTGPDEQFF.

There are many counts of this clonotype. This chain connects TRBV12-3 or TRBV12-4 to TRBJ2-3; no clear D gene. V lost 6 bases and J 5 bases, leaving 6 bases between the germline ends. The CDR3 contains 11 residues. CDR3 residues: CASSVLDTQYF. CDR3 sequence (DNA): TGTGCCAGCAGCGTTCTAGATACGCAGTATTTT.

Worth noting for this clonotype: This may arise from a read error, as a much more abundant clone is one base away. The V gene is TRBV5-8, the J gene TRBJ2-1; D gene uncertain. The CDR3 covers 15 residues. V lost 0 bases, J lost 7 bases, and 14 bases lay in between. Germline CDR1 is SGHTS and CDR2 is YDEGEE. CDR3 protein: CASSLGGHGMNEQFF. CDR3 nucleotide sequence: TGTGCCAGCAGCTTGGGGGGTCATGGGATGAATGAGCAGTTCTTC.

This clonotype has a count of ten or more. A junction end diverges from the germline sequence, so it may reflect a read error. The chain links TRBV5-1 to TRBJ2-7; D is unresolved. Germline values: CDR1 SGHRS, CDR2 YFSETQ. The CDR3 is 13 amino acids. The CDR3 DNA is TGTGCCAGCAGCTCCCCCTCCTCCTACGAGCAGTACTTC. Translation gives CASSSPSSYEQYF. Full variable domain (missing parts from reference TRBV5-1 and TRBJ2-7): KAGVTQTPRYLIKTRGQQVTLSCSPISGHRSVSWYQQTPGQGLQFLFEYFSETQRNKGNFPGRFSGRQFSNSRSEMNVSTLELGDSALYLCASSSPSSYEQYFGPGTRLTVT.

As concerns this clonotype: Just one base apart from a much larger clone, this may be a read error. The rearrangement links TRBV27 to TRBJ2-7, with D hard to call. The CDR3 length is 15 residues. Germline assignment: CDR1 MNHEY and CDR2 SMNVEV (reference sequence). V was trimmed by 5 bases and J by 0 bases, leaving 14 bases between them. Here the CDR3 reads CASSPFGRSSYEQYF. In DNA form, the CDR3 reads TGTGCCAGCAGTCCTTTCGGACGGAGCTCCTACGAGCAGTACTTC.

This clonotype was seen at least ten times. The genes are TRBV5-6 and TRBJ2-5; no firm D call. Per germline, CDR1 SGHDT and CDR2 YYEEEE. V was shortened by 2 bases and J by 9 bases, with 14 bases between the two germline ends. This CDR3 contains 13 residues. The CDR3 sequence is CASSLSVVLAQYF. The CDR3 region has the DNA TGTGCCAGCAGCTTAAGTGTGGTGTTGGCCCAGTACTTC.

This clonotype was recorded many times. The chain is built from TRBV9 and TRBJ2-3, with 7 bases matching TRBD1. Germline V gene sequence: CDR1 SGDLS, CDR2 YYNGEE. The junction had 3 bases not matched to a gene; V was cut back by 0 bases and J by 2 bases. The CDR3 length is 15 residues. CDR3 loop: CASSVDRGYTDTQYF. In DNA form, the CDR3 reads TGTGCCAGCAGCGTAGACAGGGGCTACACAGATACGCAGTATTTT. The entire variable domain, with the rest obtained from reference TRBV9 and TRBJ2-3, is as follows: DSGVTQTPKHLITATGQRVTLRCSPRSGDLSVYWYQQSLDQGLQFLIQYYNGEERAKGNILERFSAQQFPDLHSELNLSSLELGDSALYFCASSVDRGYTDTQYFGPGTRLTVL.

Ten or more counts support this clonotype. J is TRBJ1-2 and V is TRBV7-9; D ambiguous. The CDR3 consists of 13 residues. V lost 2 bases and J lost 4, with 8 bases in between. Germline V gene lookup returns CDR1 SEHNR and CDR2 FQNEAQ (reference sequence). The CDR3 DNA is TGTGCCAGCAGCTTATCAGAGCGCTATGGCTACACCTTC. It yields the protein CASSLSERYGYTF.

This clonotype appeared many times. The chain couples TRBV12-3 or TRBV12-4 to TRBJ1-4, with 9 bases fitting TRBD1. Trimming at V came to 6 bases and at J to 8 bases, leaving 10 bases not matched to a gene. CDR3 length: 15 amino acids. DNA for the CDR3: TGTGCCAGCAGCTTGGGGACAGGGACCGTCGAAAAACTGTTTTTT. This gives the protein CASSLGTGTVEKLFF.

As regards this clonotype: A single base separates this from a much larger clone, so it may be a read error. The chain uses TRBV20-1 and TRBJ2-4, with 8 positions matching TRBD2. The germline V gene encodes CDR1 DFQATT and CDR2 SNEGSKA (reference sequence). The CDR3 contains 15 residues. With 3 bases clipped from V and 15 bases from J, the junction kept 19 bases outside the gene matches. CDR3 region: CSASQRGSYGGQWYF. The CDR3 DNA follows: TGCAGTGCTAGTCAGCGGGGGTCCTACGGGGGTCAGTGGTACTTC.

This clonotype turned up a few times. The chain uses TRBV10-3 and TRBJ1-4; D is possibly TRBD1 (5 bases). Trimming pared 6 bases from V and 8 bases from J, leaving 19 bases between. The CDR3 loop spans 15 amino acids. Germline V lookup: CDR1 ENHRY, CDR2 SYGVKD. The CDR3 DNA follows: TGTGCCATCAGGGCTACCGGGACGGCGGGGGAAAAACTGTTTTTT. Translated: CAIRATGTAGEKLFF.

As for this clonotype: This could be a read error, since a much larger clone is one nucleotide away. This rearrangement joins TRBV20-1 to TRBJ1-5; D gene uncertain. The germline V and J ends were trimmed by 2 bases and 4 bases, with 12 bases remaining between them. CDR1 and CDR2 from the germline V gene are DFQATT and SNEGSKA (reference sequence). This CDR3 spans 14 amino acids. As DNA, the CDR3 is TGCAGTGCTAGAATGGGTCAGTTTAATCAGCCCCAGCATTTT. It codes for CSARMGQFNQPQHF.

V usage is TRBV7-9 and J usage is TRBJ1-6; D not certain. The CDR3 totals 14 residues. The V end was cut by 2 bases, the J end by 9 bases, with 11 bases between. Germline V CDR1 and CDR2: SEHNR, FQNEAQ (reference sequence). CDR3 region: CASSLSTQRSPLHF. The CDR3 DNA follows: TGTGCCAGCAGCTTAAGCACTCAACGTTCACCCCTCCACTTT.

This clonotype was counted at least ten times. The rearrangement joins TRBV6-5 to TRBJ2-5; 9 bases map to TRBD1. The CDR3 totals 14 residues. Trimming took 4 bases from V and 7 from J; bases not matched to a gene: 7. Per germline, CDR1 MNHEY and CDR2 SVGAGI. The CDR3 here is CASSWDRERGTQYF. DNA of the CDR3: TGTGCCAGCAGTTGGGACAGGGAACGGGGGACCCAGTACTTC.

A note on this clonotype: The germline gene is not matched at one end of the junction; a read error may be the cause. This CDR3 reads CASSLAALPPHF. The CDR3 DNA sequence: TGTGCCAGCAGCTTAGCGGCACTCCCCCCCCACTTT. The rearrangement links TRBV7-2 to TRBJ1-6; D gene uncertain. Germline V gene lookup returns CDR1 SGHTA and CDR2 FQGNSA. The CDR3 consists of 12 residues.

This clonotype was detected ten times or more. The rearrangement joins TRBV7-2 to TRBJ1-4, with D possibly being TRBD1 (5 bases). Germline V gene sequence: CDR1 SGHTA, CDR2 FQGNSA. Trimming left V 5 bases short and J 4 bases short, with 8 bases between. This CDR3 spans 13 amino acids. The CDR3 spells CASSKQVNEKLFF. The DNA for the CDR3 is TGTGCCAGCAGCAAACAGGTTAATGAAAAACTGTTTTTT.

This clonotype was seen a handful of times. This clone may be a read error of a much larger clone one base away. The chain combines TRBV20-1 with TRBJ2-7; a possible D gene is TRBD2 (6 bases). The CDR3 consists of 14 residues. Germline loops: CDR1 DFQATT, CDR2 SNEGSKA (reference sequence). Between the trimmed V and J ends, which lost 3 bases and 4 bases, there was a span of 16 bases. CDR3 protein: CSASPRQGGYEQYF. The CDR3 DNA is TGCAGTGCTAGCCCAAGGCAGGGAGGATACGAGCAGTACTTC.

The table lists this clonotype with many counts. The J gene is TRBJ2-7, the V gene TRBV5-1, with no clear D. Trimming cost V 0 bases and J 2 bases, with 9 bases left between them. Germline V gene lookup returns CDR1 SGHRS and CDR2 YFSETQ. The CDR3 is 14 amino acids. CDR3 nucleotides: TGCGCCAGCAGCTTGGAGGACCCGACCTACGAGCAGTACTTC. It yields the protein CASSLEDPTYEQYF.

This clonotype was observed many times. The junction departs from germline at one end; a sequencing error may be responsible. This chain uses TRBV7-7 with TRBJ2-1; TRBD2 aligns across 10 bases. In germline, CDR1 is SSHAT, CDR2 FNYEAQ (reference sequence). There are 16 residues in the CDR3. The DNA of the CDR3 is TGTGCTAGCAGCGCCAGACTAGCGGGCACCTACAATGAGCAGTTCTTC. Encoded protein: CASSARLAGTYNEQFF.

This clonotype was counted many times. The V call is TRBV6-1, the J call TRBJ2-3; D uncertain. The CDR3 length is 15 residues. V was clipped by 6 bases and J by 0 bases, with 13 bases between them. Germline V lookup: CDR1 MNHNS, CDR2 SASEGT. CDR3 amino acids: CASSLELLSTDTQYF. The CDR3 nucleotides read TGTGCCAGCAGCCTGGAGCTGCTGAGCACAGATACGCAGTATTTT.

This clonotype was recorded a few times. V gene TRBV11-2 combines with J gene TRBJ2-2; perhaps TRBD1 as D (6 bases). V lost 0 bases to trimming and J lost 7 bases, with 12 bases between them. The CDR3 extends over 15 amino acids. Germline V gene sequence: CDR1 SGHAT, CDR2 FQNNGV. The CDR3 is CASSLDTGFGGELFF. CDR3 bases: TGTGCCAGCAGCTTAGACACAGGGTTCGGCGGGGAGCTGTTTTTT. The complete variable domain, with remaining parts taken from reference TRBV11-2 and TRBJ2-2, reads EAGVAQSPRYKIIEKRQSVAFWCNPISGHATLYWYQQILGQGPKLLIQFQNNGVVDDSQLPKDRFSAERLKGVDSTLKIQPAKLEDSAVYLCASSLDTGFGGELFFGEGSRLTVL.

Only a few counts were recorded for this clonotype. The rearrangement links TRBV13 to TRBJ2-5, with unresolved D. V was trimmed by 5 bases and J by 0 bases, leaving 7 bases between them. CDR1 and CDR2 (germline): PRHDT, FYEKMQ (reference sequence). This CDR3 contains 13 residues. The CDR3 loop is CASSRYNQETQYF. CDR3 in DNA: TGTGCCAGCAGCCGATATAACCAAGAGACCCAGTACTTC.